These 2 T cell receptor beta chains share one sample of origin, sequenced in a study of cytomegalovirus exposure and HLA in healthy donors. 13 Jbeta primers and 60 Vbeta primers were used for the PCR. The repertoire was sequenced with immunoSEQ multiplex PCR; TCRdb's copy has only in-frame clones and lacks some. The sample includes 110,000 to 150,000 clones, 9.7% of them seen just once. Sequenced material: PBMCs. The receptors originated from a man between 50 and 59 years old in good health and CMV-seronegative.

The rearrangement uses TRBV18 and TRBJ2-3; 7 bases are shared with TRBD2. Trimming took 0 bases from V and 0 from J; bases not matched to a gene: 9. CDR3 size: 18 residues. Germline V gene lookup returns CDR1 KGHSH and CDR2 LQKENI. The CDR3 coding sequence is TGTGCCAGCTCACCACCGAGGATTGGGGGGGATAGCACAGATACGCAGTATTTT. Amino acids: CASSPPRIGGDSTDTQYF.

The V gene is TRBV5-8, the J gene TRBJ1-2; possible D gene TRBD1, 5 bases. The CDR3 spans 13 residues. CDR1 is SGHTS and CDR2 is YDEGEE in the germline V gene. Deletions cut 2 bases from V and 2 bases from J, with 7 bases between. In DNA, the CDR3 is TGTGCCAGCAGCTTTGGGGGGAACTATGGCTACACCTTC. It yields the protein CASSFGGNYGYTF.